This T cell receptor (beta chain) was retrieved from a study of memory CD4+ T cells and cytomegalovirus serostatus. Whole-study results and caveats: A US-trained random forest predicted CMV serostatus with median AUC around 0.91.

The sort gate was single viable CD3+CD4+CD8-CD45RO+ cells for memory CD4+ T cells. Serum IgG to CMV pp150, pp28, p38 and p52 defined serostatus. Positive selection with CD4 microbeads enriched total CD4+ T cells. From germline, CDR1 is LNHDA and CDR2 SQIVND (reference sequence). The CDR3 extends over 15 amino acids. V lost 6 bases to trimming and J lost 2 bases, with 16 bases between them. This clone was counted only a few times. Its antigen is not known. Method: immunoSEQ multiplex PCR; TCRdb's copy keeps in-frame clones and lacks some. The sample has nearly 50,000 clones; around four fifths are singletons.

Sequencing input: memory CD4+ T cells from blood. The receptor comes from an adult in good health and CMV-seronegative. V is TRBV19 and J is TRBJ1-2, with D possibly TRBD1 on 5 matching bases. CDR3 in amino acids: CASSRPGGSNYGYTF. The CDR3 DNA reads TGTGCCAGTAGCCGACCGGGGGGATCAAACTATGGCTACACCTTC.